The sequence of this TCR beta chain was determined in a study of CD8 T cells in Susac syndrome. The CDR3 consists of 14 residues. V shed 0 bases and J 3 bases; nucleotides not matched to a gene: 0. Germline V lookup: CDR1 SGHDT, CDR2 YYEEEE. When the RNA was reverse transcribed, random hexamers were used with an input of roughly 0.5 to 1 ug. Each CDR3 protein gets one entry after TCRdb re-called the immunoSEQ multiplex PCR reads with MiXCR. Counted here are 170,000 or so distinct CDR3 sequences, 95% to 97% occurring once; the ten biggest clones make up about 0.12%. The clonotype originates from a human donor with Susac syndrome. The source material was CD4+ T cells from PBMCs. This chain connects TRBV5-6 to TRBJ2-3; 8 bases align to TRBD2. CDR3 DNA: TGTGCCAGCAGCTTGGGACTAGCGACAGATACGCAGTATTTT. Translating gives CASSLGLATDTQYF.